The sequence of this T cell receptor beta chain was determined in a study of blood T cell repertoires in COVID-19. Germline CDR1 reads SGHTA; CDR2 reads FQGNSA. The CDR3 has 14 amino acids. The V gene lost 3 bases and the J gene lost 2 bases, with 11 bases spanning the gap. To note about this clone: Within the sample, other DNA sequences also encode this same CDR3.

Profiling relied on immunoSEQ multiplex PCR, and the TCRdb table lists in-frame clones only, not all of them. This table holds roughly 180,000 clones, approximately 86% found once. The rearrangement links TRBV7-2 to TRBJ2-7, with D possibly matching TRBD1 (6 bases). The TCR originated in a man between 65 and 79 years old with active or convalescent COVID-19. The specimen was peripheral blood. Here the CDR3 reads CASSLGQGTYEQYF. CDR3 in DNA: TGTGCCAGCAGCTTGGGGCAGGGGACCTACGAGCAGTACTTC. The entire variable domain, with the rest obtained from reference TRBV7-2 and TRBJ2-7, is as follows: GAGVSQSPSNKVTEKGKDVELRCDPISGHTALYWYRQSLGQGLEFLIYFQGNSAPDKSGLPSDRFSAERTGGSVSTLTIQRTQQEDSAVYLCASSLGQGTYEQYFGPGTRLTVT.